The clone carrying this T cell receptor beta chain was seen at least ten times. Antigen specificity is unknown. The sample comes from a study of human T cells and chemical hapten exposure. Trimming removed 2 bases at V and 6 bases at J, with 14 bases between. The CDR3 is 15 residues long. Notes on the study in general: Following DPC sensitization, TCRs present above 1 in 1000 frequency showed no change.

Someone pulled total RNA out of unfractionated whole blood. The library tagged each cDNA molecule with unique molecular identifiers. TCRdb independently ran MiXCR on the 5' RACE reads; one entry per CDR3 protein. The sample has about 140,000 distinct CDR3 sequences, 4.1% seen once; the top ten hold over 1.1%. The chain combines TRBV12-3 or TRBV12-4 with TRBJ2-1; the D call may be TRBD1 or TRBD2 (6 bases each). This TCR came from a female donor in good health. The CDR3 nucleotides are TGTGCCAGCAGTTTAAGGTCAGGGGAGGTCAATGAGCAGTTCTTC. This translates into CASSLRSGEVNEQFF.